This T cell receptor (beta chain) was identified in a study of early T cells in non-severe SARS-CoV-2 infection. Study at large: Unsorted whole blood bulk RNA was sequenced, with unpaired chains. Study outcomes and limitations: Anti-spike CD8 responses were favored by VDJdb matching, which missed private and CD4 specificities.

Individual cDNA molecules each received unique molecular identifiers attached to them. TCRdb reprocessed the 5' RACE reads via MiXCR and lists one record per CDR3 protein. The table lists about 70,000 distinct CDR3 sequences, about 15% of them singletons. This clonotype was observed many times. Its antigen is as yet unknown. V lost 5 bases and J lost 3, with 11 bases in between. The CDR3 covers 13 residues. The germline V gene has CDR1 SGHAT and CDR2 FQNNGV. The sequence derives from an adult who was a healthcare worker with PCR-confirmed SARS-CoV-2 infection or an uninfected control (not recorded which). Sample: whole blood, taken at baseline. V and J are TRBV11-2 and TRBJ2-7; D may be TRBD1 (6 bases). The CDR3 region is CASSLGTFYEQYF. Here the CDR3 DNA reads TGTGCCAGCAGCCTGGGGACATTCTACGAGCAGTACTTC.